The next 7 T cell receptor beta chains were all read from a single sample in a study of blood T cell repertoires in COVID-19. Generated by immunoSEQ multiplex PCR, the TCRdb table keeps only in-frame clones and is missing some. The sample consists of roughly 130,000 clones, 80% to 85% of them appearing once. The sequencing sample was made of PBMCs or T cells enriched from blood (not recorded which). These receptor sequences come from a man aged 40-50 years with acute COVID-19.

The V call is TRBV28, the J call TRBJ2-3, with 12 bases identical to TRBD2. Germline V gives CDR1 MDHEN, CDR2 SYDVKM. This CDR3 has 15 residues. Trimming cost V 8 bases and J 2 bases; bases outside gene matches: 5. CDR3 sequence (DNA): TGTGCCAGCTCTCTAGCGGGAGGGAACACAGATACGCAGTATTTT. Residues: CASSLAGGNTDTQYF.

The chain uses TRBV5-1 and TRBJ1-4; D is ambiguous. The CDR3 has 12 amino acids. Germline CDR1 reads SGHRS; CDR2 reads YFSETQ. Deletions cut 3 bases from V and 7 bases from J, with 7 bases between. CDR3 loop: CASSSEGEKLFF. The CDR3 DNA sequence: TGCGCCAGCAGCTCGGAGGGTGAAAAACTGTTTTTT. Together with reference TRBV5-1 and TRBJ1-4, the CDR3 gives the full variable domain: KAGVTQTPRYLIKTRGQQVTLSCSPISGHRSVSWYQQTPGQGLQFLFEYFSETQRNKGNFPGRFSGRQFSNSRSEMNVSTLELGDSALYLCASSSEGEKLFFGSGTQLSVL.

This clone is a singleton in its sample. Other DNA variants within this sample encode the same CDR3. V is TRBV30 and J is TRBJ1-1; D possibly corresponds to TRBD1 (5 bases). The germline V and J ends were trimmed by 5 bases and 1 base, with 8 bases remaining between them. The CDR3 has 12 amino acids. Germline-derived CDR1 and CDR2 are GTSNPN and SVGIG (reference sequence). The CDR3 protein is CAWGRENTEAFF. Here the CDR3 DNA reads TGTGCCTGGGGCAGGGAGAACACTGAAGCTTTCTTT.

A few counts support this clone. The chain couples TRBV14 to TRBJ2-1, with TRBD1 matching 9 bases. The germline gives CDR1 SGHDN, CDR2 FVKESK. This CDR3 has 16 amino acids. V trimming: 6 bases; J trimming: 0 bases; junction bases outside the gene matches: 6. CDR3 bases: TGTGCCAGCAGGCGGACAGGGGACAGCTCCTACAATGAGCAGTTCTTC. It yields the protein CASRRTGDSSYNEQFF. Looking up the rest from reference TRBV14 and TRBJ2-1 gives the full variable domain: EAGVTQFPSHSVIEKGQTVTLRCDPISGHDNLYWYRRVMGKEIKFLLHFVKESKQDESGMPNNRFLAERTGGTYSTLKVQPAELEDSGVYFCASRRTGDSSYNEQFFGPGTRLTVL.

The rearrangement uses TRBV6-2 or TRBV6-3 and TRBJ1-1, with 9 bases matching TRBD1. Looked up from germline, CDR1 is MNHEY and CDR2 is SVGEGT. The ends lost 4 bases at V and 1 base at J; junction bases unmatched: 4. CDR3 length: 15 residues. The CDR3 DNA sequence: TGTGCCAGCAGTTCTCCGGGACAGGGGAACACTGAAGCTTTCTTT. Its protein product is CASSSPGQGNTEAFF.

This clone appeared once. DNA for the CDR3: TGTGCCAGCAGCTTACGGGTGGAGAGCACAGATACGCAGTATTTT. As protein: CASSLRVESTDTQYF. The V and J genes are TRBV7-6 and TRBJ2-3; D ambiguous. Germline values: CDR1 SGHVS, CDR2 FNYEAQ. The CDR3 covers 15 residues. The ends were cut back, 2 bases at V and 0 bases at J, with 9 bases in the middle.

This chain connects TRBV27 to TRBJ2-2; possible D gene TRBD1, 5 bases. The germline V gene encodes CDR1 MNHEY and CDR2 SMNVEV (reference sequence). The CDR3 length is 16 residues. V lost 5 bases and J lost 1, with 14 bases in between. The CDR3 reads CASSARQTENTGELFF. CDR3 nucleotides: TGTGCCAGCAGTGCTCGACAGACAGAGAACACCGGGGAGCTGTTTTTT.